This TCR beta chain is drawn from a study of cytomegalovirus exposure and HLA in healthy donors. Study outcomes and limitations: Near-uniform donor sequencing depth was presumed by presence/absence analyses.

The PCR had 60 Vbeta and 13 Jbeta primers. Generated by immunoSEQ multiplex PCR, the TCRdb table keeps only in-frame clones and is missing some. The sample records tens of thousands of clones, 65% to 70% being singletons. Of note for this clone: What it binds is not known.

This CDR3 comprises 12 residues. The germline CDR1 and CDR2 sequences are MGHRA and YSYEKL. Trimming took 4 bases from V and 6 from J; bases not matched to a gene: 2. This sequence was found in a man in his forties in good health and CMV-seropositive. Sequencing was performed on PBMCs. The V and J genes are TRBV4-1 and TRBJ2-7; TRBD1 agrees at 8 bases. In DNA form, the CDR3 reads TGCGCCAGCAGCCTGACAGGGGCCGAGCAGTACTTC. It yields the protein CASSLTGAEQYF.